A selection of T cell receptor beta chains follows, all from one sample in a study of T cells in localized non-small cell lung cancer. Measured with immunoSEQ multiplex PCR; TCRdb has only the in-frame clones, and not every one. The profile shows 100,000 to 150,000 clones, approximately 88% of them singletons. The source material was peripheral blood, sampled before any cancer treatment. The receptors originated from an older female donor with stage I lung adenocarcinoma. The CDR3 runs from the conserved cysteine through the conserved F or W. The order of the fields is V gene, J gene, D gene, clone size, CDR3 DNA, CDR3 protein. A D gene is named only where the DNA matches it firmly. Rows may omit the clone size; those that give it use once, few, many or a size class.

TRBV25-1	TRBJ1-5	TRBD1	.	TGTGCCAGTGGGCAGGGGGCGGCACAGCCCCAGCATTTT	CASGQGAAQPQHF
TRBV23-1	TRBJ2-1	.	.	TGCGCCAGCAGTGCCGGCGGGGAGCAGTTCTTC	CASSAGGEQFF
TRBV16	TRBJ2-7	.	.	TGTGCCAGCAGCCAAGGTAGGGGCTACGAGCAGTACTTC	CASSQGRGYEQYF
TRBV19	TRBJ2-5	TRBD2	.	TGTGCCAGTAGTGTATTTAGCGGGAGTGGTGAGACCCAGTACTTC	CASSVFSGSGETQYF
TRBV2	TRBJ2-5	TRBD1	.	TGTGCCAGCAGGATGAGACAGGGTAGAACAGTCGAGACCCAGTACTTC	CASRMRQGRTVETQYF
TRBV7-6	TRBJ1-1	TRBD1	.	TGTGCCAGCAGCTTTGTCAGGGGGCAGGCTTTCTTT	CASSFVRGQAFF
TRBV9	TRBJ1-5	.	.	TGTGCCAGCAGCGTAGACAGTGGGGATCAGCCCCAGCATTTT	CASSVDSGDQPQHF
TRBV30	TRBJ2-5	.	.	TGTGCCTGGCAGGACAGTGGAGAGACCCAGTACTTC	CAWQDSGETQYF
TRBV28	TRBJ1-1	.	.	TGTGCCAGCAGTTTATCCGGGACTGAAGCTTTCTTT	CASSLSGTEAFF
TRBV6-1	TRBJ1-2	TRBD1	.	TGTGCCAGCAGTGAGGGACAGACTAACTATGGCTACACCTTC	CASSEGQTNYGYTF
TRBV30	TRBJ2-2	TRBD2	.	TGTGCCTGGGGGACTAGTGGGAACACCGGGGAGCTGTTTTTT	CAWGTSGNTGELFF
TRBV5-1	TRBJ1-3	.	.	TGCGCCAGCAGCCCATGGACAGTCTCTGGAAACACCATATATTTT	CASSPWTVSGNTIYF
TRBV15	TRBJ2-7	.	.	TGTGCCACCAGCCGGAATCAGGGGCAATCCTACGAGCAGTACTTC	CATSRNQGQSYEQYF
TRBV28	TRBJ2-6	TRBD2	.	TGTGCCAGCAGATCACCGGGACTATCGTCTGGGGCCAACGTCCTGACTTTC	CASRSPGLSSGANVLTF
TRBV5-5	TRBJ2-5	TRBD2	.	TGTGCCAGCAGCCCGGCACTAGCGGGAGGGCAAGAGACCCAGTACTTC	CASSPALAGGQETQYF
TRBV5-4	TRBJ1-2	.	.	TGTGCCAGCAGCCCAAAAAAAGGGGAGAGCTACACCTTC	CASSPKKGESYTF
TRBV10-1	TRBJ2-2	TRBD2	.	TGCGCCAGCAGTGTGGCTAGCGGGAGAGGGACCGGGGAGCTGTTTTTT	CASSVASGRGTGELFF
TRBV28	TRBJ1-2	TRBD1	.	TGTGCCAGCAGTCCACCTCACCTACAGGGGTCTCCTATCTTC	CASSPPHLQGSPIF
TRBV6-1	TRBJ2-3	TRBD2	once	TGTGCCAGCGGGGGACTAGCGGGAGGGCCACATACGCAGTATTTT	CASGGLAGGPHTQYF
TRBV28	TRBJ2-2	.	.	TGTGCCAGCAGTCCGACCTCCCTCGGTTCGGCCGGGGAGCTGTTTTTT	CASSPTSLGSAGELFF
TRBV15	TRBJ1-1	.	.	TGTGCCACCAGCAGAGATTGGGCAGGGGCAGCTGAAGCTTTCTTT	CATSRDWAGAAEAFF
TRBV2	TRBJ2-3	TRBD2	.	TGTGCCAGCAGTGAGTGGGAGGGCCCTGATACGCAGTATTTT	CASSEWEGPDTQYF
TRBV5-4	TRBJ2-5	.	.	TGTGCCAGCAGCTTGGTCCGGGGGCCTATACAAGAGACCCAGTACTTC	CASSLVRGPIQETQYF
TRBV7-9	TRBJ2-2	.	.	TGTGCCAGCAGCTTACAGGGATTCACCGGGGAGCTGTTTTTT	CASSLQGFTGELFF
TRBV9	TRBJ2-6	.	.	TGTGCCAGCAGCGTATCGGTACTGGAGGGACAGACTGGGGCCAACGTCCTGACTTTC	CASSVSVLEGQTGANVLTF
TRBV28	TRBJ1-5	.	.	TGTGCCAGCAGTTTAGAGGTTCGGGAGCATTTT	CASSLEVREHF
TRBV4-2	TRBJ2-3	TRBD2	.	TGTGCCAGCAGCCCAAGACTAGCGGGAGATGTAGATACGCAGTATTTT	CASSPRLAGDVDTQYF
TRBV2	TRBJ2-2	TRBD2	.	TGTGCCAGCAGTGGGGGACTAGCGGGAGGGCGCGGGGAGCTGTTTTTT	CASSGGLAGGRGELFF
TRBV11-2	TRBJ2-5	TRBD2	.	TGTGCCAGCAGCCCGGGACTACAAGAGACCCAGTACTTC	CASSPGLQETQYF
TRBV5-4	TRBJ1-2	.	once	TGTGCCAGCAGCTTGGAAGCAGGACCGTATGGCTACACCTTC	CASSLEAGPYGYTF
TRBV9	TRBJ1-1	.	.	TGTGCCAGCAGCGTAACAATTGACACTGAAGCTTTCTTT	CASSVTIDTEAFF
TRBV28	TRBJ2-3	.	.	TGTGCCAGCAGCGAGGGGAGCACAGATACGCAGTATTTT	CASSEGSTDTQYF
TRBV10-2	TRBJ1-1	TRBD1	.	TGCGCCGTCAACAGGGGGGCCACTGAAGCTTTCTTT	CAVNRGATEAFF